This TCR beta chain appears in the sequencing data of a study of monozygotic twins with inflammatory bowel disease. CDR3 length: 15 amino acids. In germline, CDR1 is DFQATT, CDR2 SNEGSKA (reference sequence). After re-calling the 5' RACE reads, TCRdb lists one entry per CDR3 protein, DNA absent. With 440,000 or so distinct CDR3 sequences in the sample, the ten largest clones hold around 2.5%. Overall study results and limits: No single strong signal or clonotype associated with IBD was supported. Fewer shared clonotypes with others were found in IBD patients than in healthy twins, especially with disease activity.

Concerning this clonotype: The antigen is not known.

The origin of this receptor is a human donor with ulcerative colitis or Crohn's disease, or a healthy co-twin of an affected twin (not recorded which). The gene calls are TRBV20-1 and TRBJ2-5; TCRdb's D call, TRBD2, is unchecked because there is no DNA. Sequences were obtained from blood. The CDR3 reads CSATPGGGSGETQYF.